These 27 T cell receptor beta chains came from one sample sequenced in a study of beta chain features in type 1 diabetes. Antigens for these TCRs are unknown. Study observations and caveats: There was a moderate but significant shortening of TCRB CDR3s in all four CD4+ subsets of Type 1 diabetes patients.

Every isolated RNA sample was fully reverse transcribed, so sequencing captured expressed TCRB transcripts. This table comes from immunoSEQ multiplex PCR, and its TCRdb copy is limited to in-frame clones, with some not included. The table lists 240,000 or so clones, around 21% of them singletons. Input material: naive CD4+ T cells from blood. The receptors derive from a woman in her 40s with type 1 diabetes.

A word on this clone: Other nucleotide sequences from this sample produce the same CDR3. This chain uses TRBV27 with TRBJ1-5; D not resolved. Germline assignment: CDR1 MNHEY and CDR2 SMNVEV (reference sequence). V was cut by 3 bases and J by 7 bases, with 7 bases left in between. The CDR3 covers 12 residues. CDR3 bases: TGTGCCAGCAGTTTGGAGGGCCAGCCCCAGCATTTT. Protein product: CASSLEGQPQHF.

The chain has TRBV7-2 and TRBJ1-1; 9 bases match TRBD1. CDR3 size: 13 residues. The V gene's germline CDR1 is SGHTA and CDR2 FQGNSA. The ends lost 4 bases at V and 6 bases at J; junction bases unmatched: 3. CDR3: CASSYDRGSEAFF. CDR3 in DNA: TGTGCCAGCAGCTACGACAGGGGGTCTGAAGCTTTCTTT.

The chain carries TRBV9 and TRBJ2-5; D is unclear. The end of the DNA is better explained by TRBJ2-7, so the J call may be wrong. The CDR3 runs 12 residues. From germline, CDR1 is SGDLS and CDR2 YYNGEE. The DNA for the CDR3 is TGTGCCAGCAGCGATTCGTCCTACGAGCAGTACTTC. Translated, it gives CASSDSSYEQYF.

This clone was found a few times. The CDR3 DNA follows: TGCGCCAGCGGCCCGGGACAGGGCTACCAAGAGACCCAGTACTTC. Residues: CASGPGQGYQETQYF. V usage is TRBV5-1 and J usage is TRBJ2-5; TRBD1 aligns across 9 bases. Trimming at V came to 7 bases and at J to 0 bases, leaving 7 bases not matched to a gene. CDR3 length: 15 residues. Germline V gene lookup returns CDR1 SGHRS and CDR2 YFSETQ.

This clone showed up just a few times. The genes are TRBV7-2 and TRBJ1-2; TRBD1 is a possible D gene (6 bases). Germline assignment: CDR1 SGHTA and CDR2 FQGNSA. The CDR3 extends over 14 amino acids. Trimming took 4 bases from V and 2 from J, leaving 11 bases between them. CDR3 residues: CASSWDKGNYGYTF. The CDR3 DNA sequence: TGTGCCAGCAGCTGGGACAAAGGAAACTATGGCTACACCTTC.

The chain links TRBV5-1 to TRBJ1-1, with 7 bases fitting TRBD1. J lost 5 bases, V lost 4 bases, and 8 bases had no gene match. CDR1 is SGHRS and CDR2 is YFSETQ in the germline V gene. The CDR3 has 14 amino acids. In DNA, the CDR3 is TGCGCCAGCAGCCGACAGGGTTGGAATACTGAAGCTTTCTTT. Translation: CASSRQGWNTEAFF.

The chain carries TRBV4-1 and TRBJ2-1; 7 bases fit TRBD2. The CDR3 is made up of 16 amino acids. Germline CDR1 is MGHRA and CDR2 is YSYEKL. Unmatched junction bases numbered 5, after V lost 3 bases and J lost 0 bases. The CDR3 spells CASSQGSGISYNEQFF. CDR3 in DNA: TGCGCCAGCAGCCAGGGGAGCGGGATCTCCTACAATGAGCAGTTCTTC.

This clone was seen more than once but under ten times. The J gene is TRBJ2-1, the V gene TRBV11-2; 7 nucleotides match TRBD2. CDR3 length equals 14 residues. Germline trimming cut 2 bases from V and 7 bases from J; bases unmatched to any gene: 5. Per germline, CDR1 SGHAT and CDR2 FQNNGV. This chain's CDR3 is CASSLMQGGNEQFF. The CDR3 DNA follows: TGTGCCAGCAGCTTAATGCAGGGAGGGAATGAGCAGTTCTTC.

This clone was seen a handful of times. The chain uses TRBV2 and TRBJ2-3; tentatively, D is TRBD2 (5 bases). CDR1 and CDR2 (germline): SNHLY, FYNNEI. Trimming removed 0 bases at V and 3 bases at J, with 10 bases between. The CDR3 contains 15 residues. The CDR3: CASSEALPGTDTQYF. As DNA, the CDR3 is TGTGCCAGCAGTGAAGCCCTTCCGGGGACAGATACGCAGTATTTT.

The V and J genes are TRBV7-2 and TRBJ2-1, with 8 positions matching TRBD2. This CDR3 is 13 amino acids long. The germline gives CDR1 SGHTA, CDR2 FQGNSA. V gave up 5 bases and J gave up 6 bases; unmatched junction bases: 3. CDR3 bases: TGTGCCAGCAGCCTCGGGACTAGCAATGAGCAGTTCTTC. It translates to CASSLGTSNEQFF. Variable domain in full (rest from reference TRBV7-2 and TRBJ2-1): GAGVSQSPSNKVTEKGKDVELRCDPISGHTALYWYRQSLGQGLEFLIYFQGNSAPDKSGLPSDRFSAERTGGSVSTLTIQRTQQEDSAVYLCASSLGTSNEQFFGPGTRLTVL.

J is TRBJ1-4 and V is TRBV30, with D possibly being TRBD1 (6 bases). Germline loops: CDR1 GTSNPN, CDR2 SVGIG (reference sequence). The length of the CDR3 is 16 residues. Between the trimmed V and J ends, which lost 2 bases and 8 bases, there was a span of 21 bases. In DNA form, the CDR3 reads TGTGCCTGGAGTACCGCCGGCGGTACGAGGGGGGAAAAACTGTTTTTT. Amino acids: CAWSTAGGTRGEKLFF.

This clone was observed a few times. V is TRBV7-9 and J is TRBJ2-7, with unresolved D. Germline V gene data show CDR1 as SEHNR and CDR2 as FQNEAQ (reference sequence). This CDR3 is built from 13 residues. Trimming took off 5 bases at V and 0 bases at J, with 8 bases between the two ends. CDR3 DNA: TGTGCCAGCAGCCTCTTCCCCTCCTACGAGCAGTACTTC. This codes for CASSLFPSYEQYF. The full variable domain, completed using reference TRBV7-9 and TRBJ2-7, is DTGVSQNPRHKITKRGQNVTFRCDPISEHNRLYWYRQTLGQGPEFLTYFQNEAQLEKSRLLSDRFSAERPKGSFSTLEIQRTEQGDSAMYLCASSLFPSYEQYFGPGTRLTVT.

In its sample, this clone was seen a few times. The chain joins TRBV11-2 to TRBJ2-1; 13 bases are shared with TRBD2. Germline V gives CDR1 SGHAT, CDR2 FQNNGV. J was trimmed by 4 bases and V by 5 bases; bases with no gene match: 8. The CDR3 runs to 17 residues. The CDR3 DNA follows: TGTGCCAGCAGCCCACGGGGGACTAGCGGGACTTACAATGAGCAGTTCTTC. As protein: CASSPRGTSGTYNEQFF.

This clone was picked up a small number of times. The chain combines TRBV19 with TRBJ2-7; unclear D gene. CDR3 size: 13 residues. Between the trimmed V and J ends, which lost 2 bases and 3 bases, there was a span of 8 bases. Looked up from germline, CDR1 is LNHDA and CDR2 is SQIVND (reference sequence). The CDR3 DNA follows: TGTGCCAGTAGTATATCCAGGCTCTACGAGCAGTACTTC. The encoded protein is CASSISRLYEQYF.

This clone has just a few counts. The V gene is TRBV9, the J gene TRBJ2-2; unclear D gene. Trimming shortened V by 2 bases and J by 4 bases, and 6 bases separated the two germline ends. Germline loops: CDR1 SGDLS, CDR2 YYNGEE. CDR3 length equals 13 residues. The CDR3 DNA follows: TGTGCCAGCAGCGTTTATTTCACCGGGGAGCTGTTTTTT. Translated: CASSVYFTGELFF.

This chain connects TRBV30 to TRBJ2-1; 7 bases align to TRBD1. CDR1 and CDR2 from the germline V gene are GTSNPN and SVGIG (reference sequence). The trim removed 0 bases at V and 7 bases at J, leaving 9 bases unmatched. There are 15 residues in the CDR3. CDR3 protein: CAWSVQGSPRNEQFF. Written as DNA, the CDR3 is TGTGCCTGGAGTGTACAGGGGTCCCCACGGAATGAGCAGTTCTTC.

This clone was seen a few times. The chain is built from TRBV4-3 and TRBJ2-1; 9 bases fit TRBD2. Germline V gives CDR1 LGHNA, CDR2 YSLEER. This CDR3 comprises 16 residues. Unmatched junction bases numbered 10, after V lost 0 bases and J lost 10 bases. DNA for the CDR3: TGCGCCAGCAGCCAAGATCGGGGACTAGCCAGAAGGGAGCAGTTCTTC. Translating gives CASSQDRGLARREQFF.

The chain uses TRBV29-1 and TRBJ2-5; TRBD1 matches at 7 bases. In germline, CDR1 is SQVTM, CDR2 ANQGSEA. CDR3 size: 14 residues. V lost 4 bases, J lost 5 bases, and 10 bases stayed unmatched. CDR3 bases: TGCAGCGTTGGGGCACAGGGGCCGGTGGAGACCCAGTACTTC. This translates into CSVGAQGPVETQYF.

The V call is TRBV18, the J call TRBJ1-1, with D possibly matching TRBD1 (6 bases). CDR1 is KGHSH and CDR2 is LQKENI in the germline V gene. The CDR3 totals 15 residues. V shed 5 bases and J shed 1 base, with 14 bases lying between them. CDR3 coding DNA: TGTGCCAGCTCAACTGGACAGTTACAGAACACTGAAGCTTTCTTT. This translates into CASSTGQLQNTEAFF.

The chain links TRBV30 to TRBJ1-2; 11 nucleotides match TRBD1. The CDR3 loop spans 14 amino acids. Germline V gene lookup returns CDR1 GTSNPN and CDR2 SVGIG (reference sequence). J lost 6 bases, V lost 3 bases, and 6 bases had no gene match. CDR3 protein: CAWRNGQGADGYTF. In DNA, the CDR3 is TGTGCCTGGAGGAACGGACAGGGGGCCGATGGCTACACCTTC.

The V gene is TRBV5-1, the J gene TRBJ1-1; D may be TRBD1 (6 bases). CDR1 and CDR2 (germline): SGHRS, YFSETQ. The CDR3 loop spans 16 amino acids. Trimming took 0 bases from V and 0 from J, leaving 12 bases between them. CDR3 region: CASSLVAGQMNTEAFF. For the CDR3, the DNA is TGCGCCAGCAGCTTGGTAGCGGGACAAATGAACACTGAAGCTTTCTTT.

This clone was seen only a few times. This chain connects TRBV9 to TRBJ1-2, with 9 bases fitting TRBD1. Unmatched junction bases numbered 11, after V lost 4 bases and J lost 4 bases. Germline-derived CDR1 and CDR2 are SGDLS and YYNGEE. The CDR3 extends over 16 amino acids. CDR3 sequence reads: CASSLTGTGSSYGYTF. Here the CDR3 DNA reads TGTGCCAGCAGCTTGACCGGGACAGGGTCGAGCTATGGCTACACCTTC.

This clone was seen just once. The chain combines TRBV5-1 with TRBJ2-7; 9 bases are shared with TRBD1. The V gene's germline CDR1 is SGHRS and CDR2 YFSETQ. The trim removed 6 bases at V and 1 base at J, leaving 8 bases unmatched. This CDR3 region has 15 residues. In DNA, the CDR3 is TGCGCCAGCACTTTGGCTGGGACAGGGTCCTACGAGCAGTACTTC. Protein: CASTLAGTGSYEQYF.

This clone was seen a handful of times. The genes are TRBV28 and TRBJ1-1, with 7 bases matching TRBD1. This CDR3 has 15 residues. With 6 bases clipped from V and 4 bases from J, the junction kept 11 bases outside the gene matches. Germline lookup yields CDR1 MDHEN and CDR2 SYDVKM. The CDR3 DNA reads TGTGCCAGCAGCGAACCCACAGGGGCAGCCACTGAAGCTTTCTTT. Encoded protein: CASSEPTGAATEAFF.

This clone showed up just a few times. The chain recombines TRBV7-8 with TRBJ2-5; 8 bases map to TRBD1. The length of the CDR3 is 17 residues. Germline V CDR1 and CDR2: SGHVS, FQNEAQ. V dropped 1 base and J dropped 5; count of bases not matched to a gene: 12. The CDR3: CASSLGGQGGLRETQYF. DNA for the CDR3: TGTGCCAGCAGCTTAGGAGGACAGGGTGGGCTCAGGGAGACCCAGTACTTC.

CDR3 loop: CASSLLGEWTQETQYF. Here the CDR3 DNA reads TGTGCCAGCTCCCTACTTGGAGAGTGGACTCAAGAGACCCAGTACTTC. J is TRBJ2-5 and V is TRBV18, with D maybe TRBD2 (5 bases). CDR1 KGHSH and CDR2 LQKENI come from the germline V gene. Trimming pared 6 bases from V and 2 bases from J, leaving 19 bases between. This CDR3 has 16 amino acids.

This clone has only a few counts. The chain links TRBV7-9 to TRBJ1-1; 7 bases align to TRBD1. This CDR3 comprises 14 residues. Germline CDR1 is SEHNR and CDR2 is FQNEAQ (reference sequence). J lost 0 bases, V lost 4 bases, and 2 bases had no gene match. The CDR3 nucleotides are TGTGCCAGCAGCTCGGGACAGTTGAACACTGAAGCTTTCTTT. Its protein product is CASSSGQLNTEAFF.